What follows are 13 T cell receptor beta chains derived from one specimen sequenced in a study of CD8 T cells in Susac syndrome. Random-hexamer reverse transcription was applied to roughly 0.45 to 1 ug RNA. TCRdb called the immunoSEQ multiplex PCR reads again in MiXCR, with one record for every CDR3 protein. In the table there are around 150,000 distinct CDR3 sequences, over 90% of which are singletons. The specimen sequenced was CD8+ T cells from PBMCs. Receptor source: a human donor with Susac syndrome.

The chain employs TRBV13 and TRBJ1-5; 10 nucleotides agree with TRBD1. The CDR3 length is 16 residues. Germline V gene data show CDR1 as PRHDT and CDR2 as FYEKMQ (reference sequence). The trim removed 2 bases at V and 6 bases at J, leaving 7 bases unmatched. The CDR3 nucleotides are TGTGCCAGCAGCTTATACGAGACAGGGGGCTTTCAGCCCCAGCATTTT. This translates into CASSLYETGGFQPQHF.

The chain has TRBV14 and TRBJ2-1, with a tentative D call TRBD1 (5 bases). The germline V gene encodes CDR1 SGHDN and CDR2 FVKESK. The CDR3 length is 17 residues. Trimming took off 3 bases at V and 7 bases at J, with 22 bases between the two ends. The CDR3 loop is CASSHSRAGLEFNEQFF. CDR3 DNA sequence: TGTGCCAGCAGCCATAGCAGAGCAGGGTTGGAGTTTAATGAGCAGTTCTTC. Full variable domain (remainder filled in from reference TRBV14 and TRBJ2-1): EAGVTQFPSHSVIEKGQTVTLRCDPISGHDNLYWYRRVMGKEIKFLLHFVKESKQDESGMPNNRFLAERTGGTYSTLKVQPAELEDSGVYFCASSHSRAGLEFNEQFFGPGTRLTVL.

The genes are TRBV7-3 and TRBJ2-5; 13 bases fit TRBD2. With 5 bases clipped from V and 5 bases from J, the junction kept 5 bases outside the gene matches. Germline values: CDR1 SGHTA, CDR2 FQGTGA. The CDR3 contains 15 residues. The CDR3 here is CASSGEGLAGETQYF. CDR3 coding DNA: TGTGCCAGCAGCGGGGAGGGACTAGCGGGGGAGACCCAGTACTTC.

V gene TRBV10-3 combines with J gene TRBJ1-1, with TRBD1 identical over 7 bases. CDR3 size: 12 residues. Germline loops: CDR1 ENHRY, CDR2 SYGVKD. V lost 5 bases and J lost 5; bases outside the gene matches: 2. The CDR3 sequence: CAISQQGTEAFF. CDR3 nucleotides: TGTGCCATCAGTCAACAGGGGACTGAAGCTTTCTTT.

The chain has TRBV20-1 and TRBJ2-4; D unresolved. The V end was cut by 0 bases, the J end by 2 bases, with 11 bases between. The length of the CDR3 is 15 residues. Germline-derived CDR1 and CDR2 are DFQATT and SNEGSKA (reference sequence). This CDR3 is CSARDHENSKNIQYF. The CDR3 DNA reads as TGCAGTGCTAGAGATCATGAGAACTCCAAAAACATTCAGTACTTC.

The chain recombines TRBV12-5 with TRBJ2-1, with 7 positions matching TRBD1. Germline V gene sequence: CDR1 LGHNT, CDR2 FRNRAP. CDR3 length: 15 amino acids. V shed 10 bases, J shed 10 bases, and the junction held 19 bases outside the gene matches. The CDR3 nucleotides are TGTGCTACAACGACGATTTCGACAGGGAAGGTCGAGCAGTTCTTC. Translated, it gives CATTTISTGKVEQFF.

CDR3 residues: CASSVASTATYEQYF. The CDR3 nucleotides are TGTGCCAGCAGCGTGGCTTCGACGGCGACCTACGAGCAGTACTTC. The genes are TRBV9 and TRBJ2-7; D not certain. V was cut by 2 bases and J by 2 bases, with 14 bases left in between. Germline CDR1 and CDR2: SGDLS and YYNGEE. This CDR3 has 15 residues.

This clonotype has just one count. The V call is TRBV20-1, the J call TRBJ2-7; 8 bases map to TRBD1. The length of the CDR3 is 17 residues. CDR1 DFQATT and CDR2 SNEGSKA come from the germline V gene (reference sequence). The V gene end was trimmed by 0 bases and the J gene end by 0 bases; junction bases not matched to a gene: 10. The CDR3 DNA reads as TGCAGTGCTAGAGACTCCTACAGGGGGACCAGCTCCTACGAGCAGTACTTC. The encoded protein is CSARDSYRGTSSYEQYF.

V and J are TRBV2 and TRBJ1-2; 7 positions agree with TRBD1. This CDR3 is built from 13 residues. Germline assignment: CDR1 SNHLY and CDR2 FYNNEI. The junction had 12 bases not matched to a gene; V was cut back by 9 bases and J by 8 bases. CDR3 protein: CARPYSQGHGYTF. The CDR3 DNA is TGTGCCAGGCCCTACTCACAGGGGCACGGCTACACCTTC. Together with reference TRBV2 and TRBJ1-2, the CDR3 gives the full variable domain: EPEVTQTPSHQVTQMGQEVILRCVPISNHLYFYWYRQILGQKVEFLVSFYNNEISEKSEIFDDQFSVERPDGSNFTLKIRSTKLEDSAMYFCARPYSQGHGYTFGSGTRLTVV.

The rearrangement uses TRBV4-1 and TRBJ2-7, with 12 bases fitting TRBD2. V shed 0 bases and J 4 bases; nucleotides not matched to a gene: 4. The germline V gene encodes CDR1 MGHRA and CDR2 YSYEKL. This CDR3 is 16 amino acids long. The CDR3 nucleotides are TGCGCCAGCAGCCAAGATTTTCTAGCGGGAGGGTACGAGCAGTACTTC. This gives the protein CASSQDFLAGGYEQYF.

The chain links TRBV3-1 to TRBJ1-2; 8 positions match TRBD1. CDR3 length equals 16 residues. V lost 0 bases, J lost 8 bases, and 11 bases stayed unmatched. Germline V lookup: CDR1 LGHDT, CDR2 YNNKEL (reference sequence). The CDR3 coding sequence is TGTGCCAGCAGCCAAGATAGGTCGGACAGGGTAGACGGCTACACCTTC. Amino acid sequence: CASSQDRSDRVDGYTF.

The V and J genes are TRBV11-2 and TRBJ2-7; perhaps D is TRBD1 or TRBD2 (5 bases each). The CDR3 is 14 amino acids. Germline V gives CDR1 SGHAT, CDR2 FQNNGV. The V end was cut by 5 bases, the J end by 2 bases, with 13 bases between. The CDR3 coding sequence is TGTGCCAGCAGCACTGCCGGGACCCCCTACGAGCAGTACTTC. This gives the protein CASSTAGTPYEQYF. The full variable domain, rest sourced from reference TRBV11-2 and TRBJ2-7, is EAGVAQSPRYKIIEKRQSVAFWCNPISGHATLYWYQQILGQGPKLLIQFQNNGVVDDSQLPKDRFSAERLKGVDSTLKIQPAKLEDSAVYLCASSTAGTPYEQYFGPGTRLTVT.

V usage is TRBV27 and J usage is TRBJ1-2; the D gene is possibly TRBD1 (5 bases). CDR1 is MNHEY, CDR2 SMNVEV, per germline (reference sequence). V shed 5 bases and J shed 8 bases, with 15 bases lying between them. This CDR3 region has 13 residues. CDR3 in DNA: TGTGCCAGCAGTCTCCAGGGACCTACGGGCTACACCTTC. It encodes CASSLQGPTGYTF.